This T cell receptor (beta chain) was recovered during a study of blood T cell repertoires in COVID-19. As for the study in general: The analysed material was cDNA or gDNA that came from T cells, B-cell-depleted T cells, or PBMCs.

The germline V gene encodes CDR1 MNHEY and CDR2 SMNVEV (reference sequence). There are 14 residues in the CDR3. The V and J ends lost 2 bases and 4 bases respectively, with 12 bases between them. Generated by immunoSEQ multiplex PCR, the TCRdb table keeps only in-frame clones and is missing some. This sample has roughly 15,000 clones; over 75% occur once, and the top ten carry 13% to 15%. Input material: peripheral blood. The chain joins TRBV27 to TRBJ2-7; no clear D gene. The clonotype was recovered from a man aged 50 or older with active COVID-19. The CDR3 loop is CASSLTVAGYEQYF. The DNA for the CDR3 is TGTGCCAGCAGTTTAACCGTGGCCGGGTACGAGCAGTACTTC.